This TCR beta chain came from a study of cytomegalovirus exposure and HLA in healthy donors. Overall study results and limits: Donors belonging to an Asian-associated ancestry cluster reportedly showed fewer N-insertions in productive TCRs than the 666-donor mean, according to what a later analysis found. In vitro work confirmed that a few CMV-associated chains recognize CMV antigens. Previous analysis showed most TCR beta V segments were productive about 87% or about 30% of the time.

A word on this clone: The antigen remains undetermined.

Use of 60 Vbeta and 13 Jbeta primers characterized the PCR. The protocol was immunoSEQ multiplex PCR, while the TCRdb copy is restricted to in-frame clones and leaves out a portion. The table records under 200,000 clones, 65% to 85% of them present only once. Sequencing was performed on PBMCs. The TCR sequence derives from a woman in her forties or fifties in good health and CMV-seropositive.

The CDR3 DNA reads TGTGCCAGCAGCTTAAGGGGGCCGGCAGATACGCAGTATTTT. Its protein is CASSLRGPADTQYF. This rearrangement joins TRBV11-3 to TRBJ2-3; 7 bases are a match to TRBD1. Germline CDR1 reads SGHNT; CDR2 reads YENEEA. V was clipped by 2 bases and J by 4 bases; unmatched bases: 3. The CDR3 has 14 residues.